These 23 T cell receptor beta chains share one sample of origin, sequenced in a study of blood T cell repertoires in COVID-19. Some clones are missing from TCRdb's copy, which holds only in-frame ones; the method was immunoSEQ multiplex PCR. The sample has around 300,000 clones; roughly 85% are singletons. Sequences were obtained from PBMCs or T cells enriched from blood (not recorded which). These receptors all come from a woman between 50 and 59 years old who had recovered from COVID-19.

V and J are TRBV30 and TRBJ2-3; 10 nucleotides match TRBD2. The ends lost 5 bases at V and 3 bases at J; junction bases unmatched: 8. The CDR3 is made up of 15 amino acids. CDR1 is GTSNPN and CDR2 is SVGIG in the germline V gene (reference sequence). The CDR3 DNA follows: TGTGCCTGGGGGAAACTAGCGGGAACAACAGATACGCAGTATTTT. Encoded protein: CAWGKLAGTTDTQYF. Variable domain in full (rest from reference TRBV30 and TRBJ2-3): SQTIHQWPATLVQPVGSPLSLECTVEGTSNPNLYWYRQAAGRGLQLLFYSVGIGQISSEVPQNLSASRPQDRQFILSSKKLLLSDSGFYLCAWGKLAGTTDTQYFGPGTRLTVL.

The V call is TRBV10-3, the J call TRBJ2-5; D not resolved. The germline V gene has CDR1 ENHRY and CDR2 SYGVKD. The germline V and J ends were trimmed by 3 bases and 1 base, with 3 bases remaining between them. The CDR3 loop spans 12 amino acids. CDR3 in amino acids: CAISDRQETQYF. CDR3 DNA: TGTGCCATCAGTGATCGCCAAGAGACCCAGTACTTC.

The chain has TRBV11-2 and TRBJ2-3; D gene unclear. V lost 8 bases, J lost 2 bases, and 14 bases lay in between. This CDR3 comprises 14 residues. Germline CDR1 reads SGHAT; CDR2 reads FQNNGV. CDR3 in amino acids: CASASSRHTDTQYF. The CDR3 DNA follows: TGTGCCAGCGCATCCTCCCGACACACAGATACGCAGTATTTT.

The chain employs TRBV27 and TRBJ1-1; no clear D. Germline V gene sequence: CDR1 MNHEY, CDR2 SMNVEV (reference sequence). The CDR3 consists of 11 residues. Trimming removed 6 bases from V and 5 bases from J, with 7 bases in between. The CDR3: CASRDRTEAFF. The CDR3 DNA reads TGTGCCAGCAGAGATAGAACTGAAGCTTTCTTT.

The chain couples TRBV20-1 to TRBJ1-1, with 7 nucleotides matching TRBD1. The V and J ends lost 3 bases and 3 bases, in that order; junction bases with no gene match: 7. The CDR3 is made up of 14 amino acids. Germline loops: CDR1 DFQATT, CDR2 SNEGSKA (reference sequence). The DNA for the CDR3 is TGCAGTGCTAGTCAGGACAGGCCGTACACTGAAGCTTTCTTT. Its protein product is CSASQDRPYTEAFF.

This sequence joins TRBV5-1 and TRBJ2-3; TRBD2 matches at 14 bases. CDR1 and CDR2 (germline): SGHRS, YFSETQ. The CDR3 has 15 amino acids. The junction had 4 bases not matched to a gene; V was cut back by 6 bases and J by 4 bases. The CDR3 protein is CASKGTSGSADTQYF. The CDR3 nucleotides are TGCGCCAGCAAGGGGACTAGCGGGAGTGCAGATACGCAGTATTTT.

The CDR3 loop is CASSSGPSSYNEQFF. For the CDR3, the DNA is TGTGCCAGCAGCAGCGGGCCTAGCTCCTACAATGAGCAGTTCTTC. The chain carries TRBV6-5 and TRBJ2-1; TRBD2 is a possible D gene (6 bases). From germline, CDR1 is MNHEY and CDR2 SVGAGI. V was trimmed by 6 bases and J by 0 bases, leaving 12 bases between them. The CDR3 is made up of 15 amino acids.

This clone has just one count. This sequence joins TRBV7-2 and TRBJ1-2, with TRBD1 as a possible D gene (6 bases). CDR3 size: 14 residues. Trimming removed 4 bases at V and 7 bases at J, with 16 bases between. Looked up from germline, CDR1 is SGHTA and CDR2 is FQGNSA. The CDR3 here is CASSSQGSLGGYTF. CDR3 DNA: TGTGCCAGCAGCTCCCAGGGGTCACTGGGTGGCTACACCTTC.

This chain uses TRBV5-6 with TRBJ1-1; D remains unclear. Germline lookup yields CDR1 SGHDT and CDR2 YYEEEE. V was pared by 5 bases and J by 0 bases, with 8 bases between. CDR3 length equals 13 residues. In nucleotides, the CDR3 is TGTGCCAGCAGTCCAGATCTGAACACTGAAGCTTTCTTT. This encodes CASSPDLNTEAFF. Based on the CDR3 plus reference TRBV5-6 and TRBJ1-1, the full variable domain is DAGVTQSPTHLIKTRGQQVTLRCSPKSGHDTVSWYQQALGQGPQFIFQYYEEEERQRGNFPDRFSGHQFPNYSSELNVNALLLGDSALYLCASSPDLNTEAFFGQGTRLTVV.

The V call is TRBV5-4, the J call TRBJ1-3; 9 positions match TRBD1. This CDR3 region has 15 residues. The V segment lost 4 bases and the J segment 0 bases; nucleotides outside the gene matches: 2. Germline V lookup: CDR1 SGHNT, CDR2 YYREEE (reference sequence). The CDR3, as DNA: TGTGCCAGCAGCGTGGGACAGGGCTCTGGAAACACCATATATTTT. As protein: CASSVGQGSGNTIYF. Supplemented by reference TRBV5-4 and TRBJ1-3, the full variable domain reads ETGVTQSPTHLIKTRGQQVTLRCSSQSGHNTVSWYQQALGQGPQFIFQYYREEENGRGNFPPRFSGLQFPNYSSELNVNALELDDSALYLCASSVGQGSGNTIYFGEGSWLTVV.

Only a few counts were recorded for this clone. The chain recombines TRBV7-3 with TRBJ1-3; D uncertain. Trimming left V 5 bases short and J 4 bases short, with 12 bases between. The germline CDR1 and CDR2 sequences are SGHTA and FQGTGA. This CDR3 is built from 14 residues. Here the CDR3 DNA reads TGTGCCAGCAGCCTCGGAGCAAGGGGAAACACCATATATTTT. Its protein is CASSLGARGNTIYF. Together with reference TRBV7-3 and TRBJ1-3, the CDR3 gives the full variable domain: GAGVSQTPSNKVTEKGKYVELRCDPISGHTALYWYRQSLGQGPEFLIYFQGTGAADDSGLPNDRFFAVRPEGSVSTLKIQRTERGDSAVYLCASSLGARGNTIYFGEGSWLTVV.

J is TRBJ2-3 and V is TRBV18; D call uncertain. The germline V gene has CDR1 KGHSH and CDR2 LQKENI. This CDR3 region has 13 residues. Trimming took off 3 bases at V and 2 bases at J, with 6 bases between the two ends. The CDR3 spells CASSPPNTDTQYF. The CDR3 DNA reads TGTGCCAGCTCACCCCCTAACACAGATACGCAGTATTTT.

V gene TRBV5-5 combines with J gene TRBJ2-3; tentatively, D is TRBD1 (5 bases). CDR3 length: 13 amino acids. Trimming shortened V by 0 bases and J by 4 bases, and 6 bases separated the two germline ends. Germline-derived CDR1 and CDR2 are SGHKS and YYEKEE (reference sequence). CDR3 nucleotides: TGTGCCAGCAGCTTGGAGGGGTCAGATACGCAGTATTTT. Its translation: CASSLEGSDTQYF.

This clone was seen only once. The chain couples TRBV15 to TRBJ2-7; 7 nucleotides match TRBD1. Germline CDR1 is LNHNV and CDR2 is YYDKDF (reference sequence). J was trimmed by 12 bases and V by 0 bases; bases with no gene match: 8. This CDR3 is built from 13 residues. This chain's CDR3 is CATSRDKRGQPYF. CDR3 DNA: TGTGCCACCAGCAGAGATAAGAGGGGACAGCCGTACTTC. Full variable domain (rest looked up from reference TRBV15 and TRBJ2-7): DAMVIQNPRYQVTQFGKPVTLSCSQTLNHNVMYWYQQKSSQAPKLLFHYYDKDFNNEADTPDNFQSRRPNTSFCFLDIRSPGLGDTAMYLCATSRDKRGQPYFGPGTRLTVT.

The CDR3 DNA follows: TGTGCCAGCACCACCGGACAGGGGGCAGCTGAAGCTTTCTTT. It encodes CASTTGQGAAEAFF. This sequence joins TRBV6-5 and TRBJ1-1; 11 bases fit TRBD1. The V segment lost 7 bases and the J segment 6 bases; nucleotides outside the gene matches: 7. Per the germline V gene, CDR1 is MNHEY and CDR2 is SVGAGI. The CDR3 spans 14 residues.

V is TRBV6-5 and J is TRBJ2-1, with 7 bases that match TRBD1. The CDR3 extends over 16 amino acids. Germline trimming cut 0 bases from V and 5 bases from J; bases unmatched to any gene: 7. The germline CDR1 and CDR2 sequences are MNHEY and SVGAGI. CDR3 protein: CASSYSGGANNNEQFF. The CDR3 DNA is TGTGCCAGCAGTTACTCAGGGGGCGCAAACAACAATGAGCAGTTCTTC.

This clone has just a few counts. As DNA, the CDR3 is TGTGCCAGCAGGCCCCGGGGGGTTAGCAATCAGCCCCAGCATTTT. Translation: CASRPRGVSNQPQHF. The chain employs TRBV2 and TRBJ1-5, with D possibly matching TRBD1 (5 bases). Trimming left V 6 bases short and J 0 bases short, with 12 bases between. This CDR3 has 15 amino acids. The germline CDR1 and CDR2 sequences are SNHLY and FYNNEI.

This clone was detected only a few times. CDR3 bases: TGTGCCAGTAGTATAGATCGGAGGAGGGGATTCGATCAGCCCCAGCATTTT. Translated: CASSIDRRRGFDQPQHF. This chain links TRBV19 with TRBJ1-5, with TRBD1 as a possible D gene (5 bases). Deletions cut 0 bases from V and 5 bases from J, with 17 bases between. Germline V gene sequence: CDR1 LNHDA, CDR2 SQIVND (reference sequence). The CDR3 sequence is 17 residues long.

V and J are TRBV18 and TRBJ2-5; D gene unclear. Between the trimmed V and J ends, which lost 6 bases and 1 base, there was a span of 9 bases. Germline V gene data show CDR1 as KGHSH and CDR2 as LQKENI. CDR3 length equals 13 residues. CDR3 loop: CASSKTIQETQYF. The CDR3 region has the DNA TGTGCCAGCTCGAAAACAATCCAAGAGACCCAGTACTTC.

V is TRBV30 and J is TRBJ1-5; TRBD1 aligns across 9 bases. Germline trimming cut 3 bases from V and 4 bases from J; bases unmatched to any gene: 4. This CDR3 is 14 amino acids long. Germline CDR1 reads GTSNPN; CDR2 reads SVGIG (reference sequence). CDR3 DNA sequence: TGTGCCTGGAGCGCCGGACAGGGGAATCAGCCCCAGCATTTT. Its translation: CAWSAGQGNQPQHF.

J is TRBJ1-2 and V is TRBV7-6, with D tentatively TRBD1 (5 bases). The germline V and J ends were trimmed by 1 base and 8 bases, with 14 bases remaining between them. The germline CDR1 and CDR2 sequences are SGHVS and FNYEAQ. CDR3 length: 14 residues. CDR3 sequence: CASSLGAGPLGYTF. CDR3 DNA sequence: TGTGCCAGCAGCTTAGGTGCGGGACCCTTGGGCTACACCTTC. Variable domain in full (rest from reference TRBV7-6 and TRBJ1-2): GAGVSQSPRYKVTKRGQDVALRCDPISGHVSLYWYRQALGQGPEFLTYFNYEAQQDKSGLPNDRFSAERPEGSISTLTIQRTEQRDSAMYRCASSLGAGPLGYTFGSGTRLTVV.

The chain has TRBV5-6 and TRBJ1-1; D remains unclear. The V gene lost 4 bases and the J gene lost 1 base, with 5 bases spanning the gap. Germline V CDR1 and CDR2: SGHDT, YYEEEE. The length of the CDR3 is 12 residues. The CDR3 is CASSRSNTEAFF. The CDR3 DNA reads TGTGCCAGCAGCCGGTCGAACACTGAAGCTTTCTTT.

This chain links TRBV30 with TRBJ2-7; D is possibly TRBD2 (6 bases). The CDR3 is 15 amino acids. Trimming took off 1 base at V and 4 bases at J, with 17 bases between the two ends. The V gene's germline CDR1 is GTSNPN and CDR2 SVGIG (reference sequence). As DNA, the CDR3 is TGTGCCTGGAGTGGGGGGACTCTAGGCCCTTACGAGCAGTACTTC. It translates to CAWSGGTLGPYEQYF.